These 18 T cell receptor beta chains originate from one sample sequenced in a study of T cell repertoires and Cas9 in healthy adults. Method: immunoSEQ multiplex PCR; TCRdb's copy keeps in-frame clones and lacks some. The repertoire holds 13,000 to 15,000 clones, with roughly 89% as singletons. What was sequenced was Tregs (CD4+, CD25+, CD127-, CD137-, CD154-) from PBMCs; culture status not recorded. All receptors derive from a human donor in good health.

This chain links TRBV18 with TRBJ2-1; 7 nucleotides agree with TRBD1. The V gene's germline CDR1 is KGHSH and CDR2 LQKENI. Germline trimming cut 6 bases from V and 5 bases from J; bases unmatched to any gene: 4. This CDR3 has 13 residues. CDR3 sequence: CASSETGNNEQFF. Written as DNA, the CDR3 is TGTGCCAGCTCCGAGACAGGGAACAATGAGCAGTTCTTC. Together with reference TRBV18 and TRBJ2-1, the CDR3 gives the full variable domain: NAGVMQNPRHLVRRRGQEARLRCSPMKGHSHVYWYRQLPEEGLKFMVYLQKENIIDESGMPKERFSAEFPKEGPSILRIQQVVRGDSAAYFCASSETGNNEQFFGPGTRLTVL.

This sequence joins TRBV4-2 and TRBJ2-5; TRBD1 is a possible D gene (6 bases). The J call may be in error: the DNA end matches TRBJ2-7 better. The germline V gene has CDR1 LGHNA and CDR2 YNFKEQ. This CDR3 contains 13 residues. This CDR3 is CASSQGAPYEQYF. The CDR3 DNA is TGTGCCAGCAGCCAGGGGGCCCCCTACGAGCAGTACTTC.

For the CDR3, the DNA is TGCGTGGGGTCCTGGAACACTGAAGCTTTCTTT. Its translation is CVGSWNTEAFF. V is TRBV20-1 and J is TRBJ1-1; D gene ambiguous. Germline V gene sequence: CDR1 DFQATT, CDR2 SNEGSKA (reference sequence). The CDR3 is made up of 11 amino acids.

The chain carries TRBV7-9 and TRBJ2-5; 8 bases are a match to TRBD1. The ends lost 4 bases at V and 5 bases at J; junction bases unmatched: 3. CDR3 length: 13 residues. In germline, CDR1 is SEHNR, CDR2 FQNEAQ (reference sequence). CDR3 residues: CASSSRGQETQYF. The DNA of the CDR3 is TGTGCCAGCAGCTCCAGGGGGCAGGAGACCCAGTACTTC.

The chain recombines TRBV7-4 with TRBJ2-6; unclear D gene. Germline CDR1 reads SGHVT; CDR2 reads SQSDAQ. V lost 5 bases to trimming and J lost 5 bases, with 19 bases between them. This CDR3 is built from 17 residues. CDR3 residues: CASSPTSSQSRANVLTF. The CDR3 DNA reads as TGTGCCAGCAGCCCCACTTCCTCACAAAGTCGGGCCAACGTCCTGACTTTC.

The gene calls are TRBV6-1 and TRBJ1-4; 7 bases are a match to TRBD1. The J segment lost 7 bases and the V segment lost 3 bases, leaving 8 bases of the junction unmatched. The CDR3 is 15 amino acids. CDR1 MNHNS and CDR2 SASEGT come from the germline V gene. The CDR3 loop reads CASSEVTGLGEKLFF. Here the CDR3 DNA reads TGTGCCAGCAGTGAGGTGACAGGGCTAGGTGAAAAACTGTTTTTT.

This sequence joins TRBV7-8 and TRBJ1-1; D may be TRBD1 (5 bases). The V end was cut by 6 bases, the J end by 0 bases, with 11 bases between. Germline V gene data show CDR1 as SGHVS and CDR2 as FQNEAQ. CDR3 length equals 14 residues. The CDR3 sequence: CASSLGTVNTEAFF. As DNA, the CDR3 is TGTGCCAGCAGTCTAGGGACCGTGAACACTGAAGCTTTCTTT. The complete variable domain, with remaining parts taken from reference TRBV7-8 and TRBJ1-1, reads GAGVSQSPRYKVAKRGQDVALRCDPISGHVSLFWYQQALGQGPEFLTYFQNEAQLDKSGLPSDRFFAERPEGSVSTLKIQRTQQEDSAVYLCASSLGTVNTEAFFGQGTRLTVV.

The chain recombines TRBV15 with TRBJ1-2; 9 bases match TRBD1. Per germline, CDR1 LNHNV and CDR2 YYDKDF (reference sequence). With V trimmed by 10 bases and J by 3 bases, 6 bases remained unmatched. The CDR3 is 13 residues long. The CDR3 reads CAIGQGLDYGYTF. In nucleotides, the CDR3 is TGTGCCATCGGACAGGGGTTGGACTATGGCTACACCTTC.

CDR3: CASSPQGLHPNQPQHF. In DNA, the CDR3 is TGTGCCAGCAGCCCCCAGGGGCTGCACCCTAATCAGCCCCAGCATTTT. The chain joins TRBV11-2 to TRBJ1-5; perhaps TRBD1 as D (6 bases). In germline, CDR1 is SGHAT, CDR2 FQNNGV. V lost 5 bases, J lost 4 bases, and 18 bases lay in between. This CDR3 contains 16 residues.

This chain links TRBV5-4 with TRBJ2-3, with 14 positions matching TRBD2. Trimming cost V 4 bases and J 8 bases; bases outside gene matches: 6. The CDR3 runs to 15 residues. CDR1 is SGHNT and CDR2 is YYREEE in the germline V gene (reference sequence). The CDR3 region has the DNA TGTGCCAGCAGCGGGACTAGCGGGGGCGGGGGTACGCAGTATTTT. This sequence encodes CASSGTSGGGGTQYF.

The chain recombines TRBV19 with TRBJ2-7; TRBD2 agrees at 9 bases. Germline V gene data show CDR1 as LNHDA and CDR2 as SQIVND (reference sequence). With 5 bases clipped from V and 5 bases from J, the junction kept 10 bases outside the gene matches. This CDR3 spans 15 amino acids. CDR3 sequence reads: CASSPRRGGAHEQYF. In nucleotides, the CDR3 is TGTGCCAGTAGTCCCCGTCGCGGGGGGGCACACGAGCAGTACTTC.

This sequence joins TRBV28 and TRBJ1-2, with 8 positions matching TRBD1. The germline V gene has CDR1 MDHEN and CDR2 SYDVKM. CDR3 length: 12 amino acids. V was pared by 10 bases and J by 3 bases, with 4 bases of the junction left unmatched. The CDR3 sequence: CANQGADYGYTF. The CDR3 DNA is TGTGCCAACCAGGGGGCTGACTATGGCTACACCTTC.

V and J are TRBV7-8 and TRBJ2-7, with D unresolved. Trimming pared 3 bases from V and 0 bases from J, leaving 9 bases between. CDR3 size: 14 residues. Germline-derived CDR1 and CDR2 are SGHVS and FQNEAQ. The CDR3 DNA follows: TGTGCCAGCAGCTTGACCCGGGTCTCCTACGAGCAGTACTTC. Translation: CASSLTRVSYEQYF.

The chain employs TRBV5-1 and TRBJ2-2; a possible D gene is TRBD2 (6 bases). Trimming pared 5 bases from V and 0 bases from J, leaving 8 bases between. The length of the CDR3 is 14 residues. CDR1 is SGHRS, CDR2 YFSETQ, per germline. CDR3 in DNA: TGCGCCAGCAGACTAGCCGCGAACACCGGGGAGCTGTTTTTT. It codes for CASRLAANTGELFF.

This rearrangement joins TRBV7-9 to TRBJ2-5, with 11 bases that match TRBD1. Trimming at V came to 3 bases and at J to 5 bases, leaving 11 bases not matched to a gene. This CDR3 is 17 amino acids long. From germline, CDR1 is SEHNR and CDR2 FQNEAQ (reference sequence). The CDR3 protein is CASSFTGGTGGRETQYF. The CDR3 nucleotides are TGTGCCAGCAGCTTTACGGGCGGGACAGGGGGTCGGGAGACCCAGTACTTC.

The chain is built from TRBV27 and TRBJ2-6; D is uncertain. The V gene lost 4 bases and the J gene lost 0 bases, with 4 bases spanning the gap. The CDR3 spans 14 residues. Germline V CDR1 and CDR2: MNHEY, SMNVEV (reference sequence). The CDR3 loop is CASSSVSGANVLTF. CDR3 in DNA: TGTGCCAGCAGTTCCGTCTCTGGGGCCAACGTCCTGACTTTC.

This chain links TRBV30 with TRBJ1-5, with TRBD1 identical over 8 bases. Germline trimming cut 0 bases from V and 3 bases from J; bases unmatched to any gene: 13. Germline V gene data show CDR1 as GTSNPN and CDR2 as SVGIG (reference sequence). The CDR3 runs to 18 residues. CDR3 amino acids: CAWSVGQGAFRYNQPQHF. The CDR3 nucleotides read TGTGCCTGGAGTGTGGGTCAGGGGGCTTTTAGGTACAATCAGCCCCAGCATTTT.

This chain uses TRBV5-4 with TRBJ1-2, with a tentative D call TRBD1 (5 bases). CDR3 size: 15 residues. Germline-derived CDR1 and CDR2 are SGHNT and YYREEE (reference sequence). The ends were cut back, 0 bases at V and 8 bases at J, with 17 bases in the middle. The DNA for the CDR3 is TGTGCCAGCAGCTTGGATGGCAGGGAAGGAGTGGGCTACACCTTC. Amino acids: CASSLDGREGVGYTF.